The entry below describes one T cell receptor beta chain. The sample belongs to a study of blood T cell repertoires in COVID-19. As processed by the authors: Nucleated cell number was recorded as an estimate derived from reference gene primer amplification. Generated by immunoSEQ multiplex PCR, the TCRdb table keeps only in-frame clones and is missing some. V and J calls and clone size are given by that table; D and trimming were obtained from the DNA. Of 230,000 or so clones listed, over 80% are singletons. The germline V gene encodes CDR1 MDHEN and CDR2 SYDVKM. The CDR3 sequence is 16 residues long. The V gene end was trimmed by 3 bases and the J gene end by 3 bases; junction bases not matched to a gene: 5.

The specimen was peripheral blood. This clonotype was sampled from a human donor in a cohort sampled during active COVID-19. V gene TRBV28 combines with J gene TRBJ1-3, with 10 positions matching TRBD1. This CDR3 reads CASSFTGQGVGNTIYF. DNA for the CDR3: TGTGCCAGCAGTTTTACAGGACAGGGGGTTGGAAACACCATATATTTT.